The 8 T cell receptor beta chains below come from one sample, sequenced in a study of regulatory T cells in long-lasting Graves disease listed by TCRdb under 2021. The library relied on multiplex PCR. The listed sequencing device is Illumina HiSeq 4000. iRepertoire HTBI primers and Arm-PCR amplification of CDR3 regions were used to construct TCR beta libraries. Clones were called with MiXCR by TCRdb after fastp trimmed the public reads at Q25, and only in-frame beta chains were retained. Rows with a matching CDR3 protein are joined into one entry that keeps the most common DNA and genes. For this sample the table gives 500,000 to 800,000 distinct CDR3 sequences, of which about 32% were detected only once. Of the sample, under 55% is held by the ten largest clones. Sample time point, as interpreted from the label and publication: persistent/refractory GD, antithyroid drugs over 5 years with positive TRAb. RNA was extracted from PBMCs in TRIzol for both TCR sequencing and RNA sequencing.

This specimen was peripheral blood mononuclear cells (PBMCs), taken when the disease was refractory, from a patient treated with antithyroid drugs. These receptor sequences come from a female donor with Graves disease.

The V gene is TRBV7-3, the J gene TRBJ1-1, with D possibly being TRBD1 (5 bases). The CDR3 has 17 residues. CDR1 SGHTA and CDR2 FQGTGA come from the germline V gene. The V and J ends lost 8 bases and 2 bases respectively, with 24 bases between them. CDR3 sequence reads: CASSPSLVSGTNTEAFF. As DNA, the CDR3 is TGTGCCAGCTCACCAAGTCTTGTGAGCGGGACTAACACTGAAGCTTTCTTT.

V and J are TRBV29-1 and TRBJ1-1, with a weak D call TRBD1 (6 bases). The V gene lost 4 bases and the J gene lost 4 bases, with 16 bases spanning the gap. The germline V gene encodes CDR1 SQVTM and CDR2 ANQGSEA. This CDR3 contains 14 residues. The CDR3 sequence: CSVASGGAGTEAFF. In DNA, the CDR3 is TGCAGCGTTGCATCCGGGGGCGCCGGCACTGAAGCTTTCTTT.

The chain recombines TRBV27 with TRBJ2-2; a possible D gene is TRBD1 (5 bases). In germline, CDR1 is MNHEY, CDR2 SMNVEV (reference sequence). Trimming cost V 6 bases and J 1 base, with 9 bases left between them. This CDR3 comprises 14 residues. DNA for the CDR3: TGTGCCAGCAGACAGGCCCTGAACACCGGGGAGCTGTTTTTT. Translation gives CASRQALNTGELFF.

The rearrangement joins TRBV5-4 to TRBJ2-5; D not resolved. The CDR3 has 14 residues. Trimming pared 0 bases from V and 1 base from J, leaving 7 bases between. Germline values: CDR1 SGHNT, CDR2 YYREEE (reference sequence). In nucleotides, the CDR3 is TGTGCCAGCAGCTTGGGACACCTCCAAGAGACCCAGTACTTC. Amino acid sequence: CASSLGHLQETQYF.

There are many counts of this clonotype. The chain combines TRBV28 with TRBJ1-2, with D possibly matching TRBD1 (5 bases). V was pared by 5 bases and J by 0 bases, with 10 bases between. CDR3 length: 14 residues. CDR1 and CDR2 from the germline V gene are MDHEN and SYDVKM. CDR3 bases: TGTGCCAGCAGTGCGGGGGGGTCTAACTATGGCTACACCTTC. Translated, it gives CASSAGGSNYGYTF.

The CDR3 nucleotides read TGCGCCAGCAGCTGGACGGGGACAGGGGGCTACGAGCAGTACTTC. Translated: CASSWTGTGGYEQYF. V and J are TRBV5-1 and TRBJ2-7, with 11 bases that match TRBD1. The CDR3 runs to 15 residues. The J segment lost 3 bases and the V segment lost 3 bases, leaving 5 bases of the junction unmatched. Germline loops: CDR1 SGHRS, CDR2 YFSETQ.

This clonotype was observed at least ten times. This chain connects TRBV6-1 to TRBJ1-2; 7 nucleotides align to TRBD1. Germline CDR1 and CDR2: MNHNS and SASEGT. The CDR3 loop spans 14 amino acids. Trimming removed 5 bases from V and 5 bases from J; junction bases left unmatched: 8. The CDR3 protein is CASSTTGEGYGYTF. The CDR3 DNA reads TGTGCCAGCAGTACAACAGGGGAGGGGTATGGCTACACCTTC.

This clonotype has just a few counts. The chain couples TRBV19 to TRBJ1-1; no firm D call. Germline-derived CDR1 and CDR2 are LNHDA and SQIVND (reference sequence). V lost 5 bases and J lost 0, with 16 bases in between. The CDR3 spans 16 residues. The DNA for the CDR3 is TGTGCCAGTAGTCAATTTCAGCGGAGGATGAACACTGAAGCTTTCTTT. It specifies CASSQFQRRMNTEAFF.